These 29 T cell receptor beta chains came from one sample sequenced in a study of a mutant IDH1 vaccine in newly diagnosed glioma. This sample's time point: week 23, last vaccination. Mutant IDH1 20-mer peptide, at 300 ug, made up each vaccine dose, with topical imiquimod. Antigens of these TCRs are unknown. Measured with immunoSEQ multiplex PCR; TCRdb has only the in-frame clones, and not every one. The profile covers about 44,000 clones, with approximately 90% appearing a single time and 3.9% taken by the ten largest. Sequencing used PBMCs, obtained from a glioma patient whose treatment included an IDH1 peptide vaccine. These receptors originate from a man aged 45-60 years with glioma.

The chain links TRBV7-9 to TRBJ1-1; D call uncertain. Deletions cut 2 bases from V and 8 bases from J, with 9 bases between. Germline CDR1 and CDR2: SEHNR and FQNEAQ (reference sequence). The CDR3 totals 12 residues. DNA for the CDR3: TGTGCCAGCAGCTTAAGTGACGTCGAAGCTTTCTTT. It specifies CASSLSDVEAFF. The whole variable domain, remainder taken from reference TRBV7-9 and TRBJ1-1, is DTGVSQNPRHKITKRGQNVTFRCDPISEHNRLYWYRQTLGQGPEFLTYFQNEAQLEKSRLLSDRFSAERPKGSFSTLEIQRTEQGDSAMYLCASSLSDVEAFFGQGTRLTVV.

The chain combines TRBV7-6 with TRBJ2-7; 8 bases map to TRBD1. V lost 5 bases to trimming and J lost 2 bases; unmatched junction nucleotides: 8. The CDR3 consists of 15 residues. Germline loops: CDR1 SGHVS, CDR2 FNYEAQ. The CDR3 loop is CASSKTGQGPYEQYF. As DNA, the CDR3 is TGTGCCAGCAGCAAGACCGGACAGGGCCCCTACGAGCAGTACTTC.

This clone was counted between two and nine times. This chain's CDR3 is CASNRDILYSNQPQHF. The CDR3 DNA reads as TGTGCCAGCAATCGCGACATCTTATATAGCAATCAGCCCCAGCATTTT. The chain joins TRBV28 to TRBJ1-5; D ambiguous. From germline, CDR1 is MDHEN and CDR2 SYDVKM. V was clipped by 7 bases and J by 0 bases, with 16 bases between them. This CDR3 has 16 amino acids.

The gene calls are TRBV10-3 and TRBJ1-2; a weak D match, TRBD1 (6 bases). V was shortened by 3 bases and J by 8 bases, with 16 bases between the two germline ends. CDR3 length equals 14 residues. Germline values: CDR1 ENHRY, CDR2 SYGVKD. This CDR3 is CAISEVESGAGYTF. The CDR3 DNA reads TGTGCCATCAGTGAAGTGGAGTCGGGGGCCGGCTACACCTTC.

The J gene is TRBJ1-1, the V gene TRBV4-1; D perhaps matches TRBD1 (5 bases). Germline CDR1 MGHRA, CDR2 YSYEKL. The CDR3 is 14 amino acids. V dropped 1 base and J dropped 5 bases, with 11 bases sitting between them. The CDR3 region is CASSQGGGGTEAFF. In DNA, the CDR3 is TGCGCCAGCAGCCAAGGGGGGGGAGGGACTGAAGCTTTCTTT.

V and J are TRBV5-1 and TRBJ2-1; the match to TRBD2 covers 9 bases. The CDR3 consists of 16 residues. CDR1 is SGHRS and CDR2 is YFSETQ in the germline V gene. Germline trimming cut 1 base from V and 6 bases from J; bases unmatched to any gene: 8. As DNA, the CDR3 is TGCGCCAGCAGCTTGTACCGCGGGAGGGCCCTCAATGAGCAGTTCTTC. Its translation is CASSLYRGRALNEQFF. The full variable domain, its missing parts supplied by reference TRBV5-1 and TRBJ2-1, is KAGVTQTPRYLIKTRGQQVTLSCSPISGHRSVSWYQQTPGQGLQFLFEYFSETQRNKGNFPGRFSGRQFSNSRSEMNVSTLELGDSALYLCASSLYRGRALNEQFFGPGTRLTVL.

This chain uses TRBV6-6 with TRBJ2-6; the D call may be TRBD1 or TRBD2 (6 bases each). Trimming stripped 6 bases from V and 1 base from J, with 10 bases between. The CDR3 runs to 15 residues. From germline, CDR1 is MNHNY and CDR2 SVGAGI (reference sequence). The CDR3 spells CASREGGSGANVLTF. The CDR3 region has the DNA TGTGCCAGCAGAGAGGGGGGTTCTGGGGCCAACGTCCTGACTTTC.

The rearrangement uses TRBV30 and TRBJ2-7; 7 bases are a match to TRBD2. The CDR3 runs 13 residues. The germline CDR1 and CDR2 sequences are GTSNPN and SVGIG (reference sequence). V was clipped by 1 base and J by 2 bases; unmatched bases: 2. The CDR3 reads CAWSGDYTYEQYF. In nucleotides, the CDR3 is TGTGCCTGGAGTGGGGACTATACCTACGAGCAGTACTTC.

The chain is built from TRBV2 and TRBJ1-5; D gene unclear. CDR1 is SNHLY, CDR2 FYNNEI, per germline. The CDR3 consists of 13 residues. V was trimmed by 3 bases and J by 7 bases, leaving 10 bases between them. CDR3 DNA: TGTGCCAGCAGTGAGCAGGAGGACCAGCCCCAGCATTTT. Translated: CASSEQEDQPQHF. The whole variable domain, filled in from reference TRBV2 and TRBJ1-5, reads EPEVTQTPSHQVTQMGQEVILRCVPISNHLYFYWYRQILGQKVEFLVSFYNNEISEKSEIFDDQFSVERPDGSNFTLKIRSTKLEDSAMYFCASSEQEDQPQHFGDGTRLSIL.

This sequence joins TRBV4-1 and TRBJ2-5; 14 bases align to TRBD2. Losses at the gene ends were 5 bases for V and 3 bases for J; bases not matched to a gene: 8. This CDR3 is 17 amino acids long. Looked up from germline, CDR1 is MGHRA and CDR2 is YSYEKL. The CDR3 DNA reads as TGCGCCAGCAGCACACGGGGACTAGCGGGAGTTAAAGAGACCCAGTACTTC. It yields the protein CASSTRGLAGVKETQYF.

This clone showed up just once. V gene TRBV7-8 combines with J gene TRBJ1-5; D ambiguous. Germline V gives CDR1 SGHVS, CDR2 FQNEAQ. V was clipped by 5 bases and J by 4 bases, with 9 bases between them. The CDR3 sequence is 13 residues long. The CDR3: CASSEQSNQPQHF. CDR3 DNA sequence: TGTGCCAGCAGCGAACAGAGTAATCAGCCCCAGCATTTT.

The chain has TRBV4-2 and TRBJ2-2; 9 bases fit TRBD1. CDR3 size: 17 residues. CDR1 LGHNA and CDR2 YNFKEQ come from the germline V gene. The V gene end was trimmed by 4 bases and the J gene end by 5 bases; junction bases not matched to a gene: 11. The CDR3: CASSLPGGTGSTGELFF. The DNA for the CDR3 is TGTGCCAGCAGCCTACCCGGCGGGACAGGGTCGACCGGGGAGCTGTTTTTT.

CDR3 DNA sequence: TGTGCCAGCAGTTTACAGCCGAACACTGAAGCTTTCTTT. This gives the protein CASSLQPNTEAFF. The chain uses TRBV11-2 and TRBJ1-1; D not resolved. V was pared by 6 bases and J by 1 base, with 9 bases between. Per germline, CDR1 SGHAT and CDR2 FQNNGV. The CDR3 is 13 residues long.

This clone showed up just once. The gene calls are TRBV19 and TRBJ1-3; tentative D call: TRBD1 (5 bases). The germline V gene encodes CDR1 LNHDA and CDR2 SQIVND (reference sequence). This CDR3 comprises 12 residues. V was cut by 8 bases and J by 1 base, with 6 bases left in between. The CDR3 here is CASGGSGNTIYF. In nucleotides, the CDR3 is TGTGCCAGTGGGGGGTCTGGAAACACCATATATTTT.

The rearrangement joins TRBV7-2 to TRBJ1-5, with 7 bases fitting TRBD1. Trimming at V came to 1 base and at J to 4 bases, leaving 4 bases not matched to a gene. The CDR3 is made up of 15 amino acids. From germline, CDR1 is SGHTA and CDR2 FQGNSA. CDR3 sequence (DNA): TGTGCCAGCAGCTTAGTAGGGGGCAAGAATCAGCCCCAGCATTTT. This encodes CASSLVGGKNQPQHF.

DNA for the CDR3: TGTGCCAGCAGCGTAGACAGCGGATCGAGCTCCTACAATGAGCAGTTCTTC. Its translation is CASSVDSGSSSYNEQFF. The chain joins TRBV9 to TRBJ2-1; tentative D call: TRBD2 (5 bases). CDR1 and CDR2 (germline): SGDLS, YYNGEE. Trimming shortened V by 0 bases and J by 0 bases, and 13 bases separated the two germline ends. This CDR3 has 17 residues.

The gene calls are TRBV7-9 and TRBJ2-7; TRBD1 is a possible D gene (6 bases). V was pared by 5 bases and J by 0 bases, with 17 bases between. The CDR3 is 16 residues long. Looked up from germline, CDR1 is SEHNR and CDR2 is FQNEAQ (reference sequence). CDR3 nucleotide sequence: TGTGCCAGCAGCCCCCTTGCCACAGGGTTCTCCTACGAGCAGTACTTC. It specifies CASSPLATGFSYEQYF.

The chain employs TRBV10-2 and TRBJ1-5; 11 bases line up with TRBD1. In germline, CDR1 is WSHSY, CDR2 SAAADI. Unmatched junction bases numbered 8, after V lost 0 bases and J lost 4 bases. CDR3 size: 18 residues. The CDR3 DNA sequence: TGCGCCAGCAGTGAGTCGGGACAGGGGGTAGGGGATAATCAGCCCCAGCATTTT. Amino acids: CASSESGQGVGDNQPQHF.

The V and J genes are TRBV5-1 and TRBJ1-6; D uncertain. Trimming pared 1 base from V and 8 bases from J, leaving 13 bases between. Germline V CDR1 and CDR2: SGHRS, YFSETQ. There are 15 residues in the CDR3. CDR3 protein: CASSLLRGQDSPLHF. CDR3 DNA: TGCGCCAGCAGCTTGCTACGGGGTCAGGATTCACCCCTCCACTTT.

This clone appeared a single time. The CDR3 reads CARSQRGGGRETQYF. CDR3 coding DNA: TGTGCCAGGTCCCAACGAGGGGGCGGGAGAGAGACCCAGTACTTC. This chain connects TRBV2 to TRBJ2-5; D is perhaps TRBD1 or TRBD2 (7 bases each). The CDR3 has 15 residues. Germline-derived CDR1 and CDR2 are SNHLY and FYNNEI. Trimming took 9 bases from V and 4 from J, leaving 21 bases between them. Using reference TRBV2 and TRBJ2-5 for the parts outside the CDR3, the full variable domain is EPEVTQTPSHQVTQMGQEVILRCVPISNHLYFYWYRQILGQKVEFLVSFYNNEISEKSEIFDDQFSVERPDGSNFTLKIRSTKLEDSAMYFCARSQRGGGRETQYFGPGTRLLVL.

The CDR3 DNA is TGTGCCAGCAGCTTCCGGGACAGGGGAGGCACTGAAGCTTTCTTT. This codes for CASSFRDRGGTEAFF. The V and J genes are TRBV9 and TRBJ1-1, with TRBD1 matching over 10 bases. The V gene end was trimmed by 4 bases and the J gene end by 4 bases; junction bases not matched to a gene: 7. This CDR3 is 15 amino acids long. CDR1 and CDR2 (germline): SGDLS, YYNGEE.

The genes are TRBV13 and TRBJ1-6; TRBD1 is a possible D gene (5 bases). In germline, CDR1 is PRHDT, CDR2 FYEKMQ (reference sequence). V lost 3 bases, J lost 9 bases, and 6 bases lay in between. The length of the CDR3 is 12 residues. The CDR3: CASSFGGSPLHF. CDR3 DNA: TGTGCCAGCAGCTTCGGGGGTTCACCCCTCCACTTT.

J is TRBJ2-3 and V is TRBV11-3; D remains ambiguous. Germline V gene sequence: CDR1 SGHNT, CDR2 YENEEA. CDR3 length: 12 amino acids. The germline V and J ends were trimmed by 2 bases and 4 bases, with 4 bases remaining between them. The CDR3 spells CASSLNADTQYF. The CDR3 bases are TGTGCCAGCAGCTTAAATGCAGATACGCAGTATTTT. The full variable domain, completed using reference TRBV11-3 and TRBJ2-3, is EAGVVQSPRYKIIEKKQPVAFWCNPISGHNTLYWYLQNLGQGPELLIRYENEEAVDDSQLPKDRFSAERLKGVDSTLKIQPAELGDSAVYLCASSLNADTQYFGPGTRLTVL.

V gene TRBV18 combines with J gene TRBJ2-3, with TRBD1 as a possible D gene (5 bases). The CDR3 has 13 amino acids. From germline, CDR1 is KGHSH and CDR2 LQKENI. V gave up 9 bases and J gave up 4 bases, with 14 bases separating them. CDR3 DNA sequence: TGTGCCAGTCAGGGCACGAGGTCAGATACGCAGTATTTT. Its protein product is CASQGTRSDTQYF. Full variable domain (outside the CDR3, taken from reference TRBV18 and TRBJ2-3): NAGVMQNPRHLVRRRGQEARLRCSPMKGHSHVYWYRQLPEEGLKFMVYLQKENIIDESGMPKERFSAEFPKEGPSILRIQQVVRGDSAAYFCASQGTRSDTQYFGPGTRLTVL.

CDR3 nucleotide sequence: TGCGCCAGCAGCTTTGACGCCGGTGCTAAGCAGTACTTC. This codes for CASSFDAGAKQYF. The chain is built from TRBV5-1 and TRBJ2-7, with no clear D. The CDR3 length is 13 residues. V lost 2 bases and J lost 8, with 14 bases in between. Germline V lookup: CDR1 SGHRS, CDR2 YFSETQ. Drawing the rest from reference TRBV5-1 and TRBJ2-7, the complete variable domain is KAGVTQTPRYLIKTRGQQVTLSCSPISGHRSVSWYQQTPGQGLQFLFEYFSETQRNKGNFPGRFSGRQFSNSRSEMNVSTLELGDSALYLCASSFDAGAKQYFGPGTRLTVT.

In this sample, this clone turned up once. V usage is TRBV4-3 and J usage is TRBJ1-1, with a possible D match to TRBD1 (5 bases). Germline V gives CDR1 LGHNA, CDR2 YSLEER. The V end was cut by 5 bases, the J end by 11 bases, with 18 bases between. This CDR3 is 13 amino acids long. The CDR3 loop is CASSKTRAGWAFF. CDR3 DNA sequence: TGCGCCAGCAGCAAAACTCGAGCAGGGTGGGCTTTCTTT.

The genes are TRBV2 and TRBJ1-5; D is unclear. Between the trimmed V and J ends, which lost 9 bases and 9 bases, there was a span of 15 bases. The germline V gene encodes CDR1 SNHLY and CDR2 FYNNEI. This CDR3 spans 12 amino acids. The CDR3 spells CASRHALSPQHF. In nucleotides, the CDR3 is TGTGCCAGTAGACATGCTTTGTCGCCCCAGCATTTT. Together with reference TRBV2 and TRBJ1-5, the CDR3 gives the full variable domain: EPEVTQTPSHQVTQMGQEVILRCVPISNHLYFYWYRQILGQKVEFLVSFYNNEISEKSEIFDDQFSVERPDGSNFTLKIRSTKLEDSAMYFCASRHALSPQHFGDGTRLSIL.

This sequence joins TRBV28 and TRBJ2-5, with a tentative D call TRBD2 (5 bases). Trimming cost V 5 bases and J 7 bases, with 17 bases left between them. The CDR3 has 14 amino acids. Germline lookup yields CDR1 MDHEN and CDR2 SYDVKM. CDR3 sequence (DNA): TGTGCCAGCAGTCATCTGCGGACTGACGGGACCCAGTACTTC. It translates to CASSHLRTDGTQYF.

The genes are TRBV7-6 and TRBJ2-1; TRBD1 might be the D (6 bases). The CDR3 sequence is 15 residues long. The germline V and J ends were trimmed by 3 bases and 9 bases, with 18 bases remaining between them. Looked up from germline, CDR1 is SGHVS and CDR2 is FNYEAQ. CDR3 in amino acids: CASSFPGALWGEQFF. The DNA of the CDR3 is TGTGCCAGCAGCTTCCCAGGGGCGTTGTGGGGTGAGCAGTTCTTC.